This T cell receptor beta chain was recovered during a study of blood T cell repertoires in COVID-19. In the authors' methods: Amplification of reference gene primers was used by the study to estimate nucleated cell counts. The protocol was immunoSEQ multiplex PCR, while the TCRdb copy is restricted to in-frame clones and leaves out a portion. V and J calls and clone size are copied from that table; D and trimming were computed from the DNA. The table lists some 210,000 clones, 87% of them singletons. Everyone who took part was roughly 18 to 95 years old, and they came from fewer than 25 US areas. Participant-given clinical history determined each cohort assignment. Trimming took 4 bases from V and 4 from J; bases not matched to a gene: 7. This CDR3 has 15 residues. The germline V gene has CDR1 SGHTA and CDR2 FQGNSA.

Material: PBMCs or T cells enriched from blood (not recorded which). The sequence came from a man aged 18-30 years with acute COVID-19. The V and J genes are TRBV7-2 and TRBJ2-7; 10 bases are shared with TRBD2. As DNA, the CDR3 is TGTGCCAGCAGCTCCCCTAGCGGGAGCTGGTACGAGCAGTACTTC. Protein product: CASSSPSGSWYEQYF.